This T cell receptor (beta chain) was sequenced during a study of spatial heterogeneity in lung cancer. At the level of the study: Among detected sequences, beta-chain ones consistently exceeded alpha-chain ones in number. In raw reads, more than 9.5 appearances on average were recorded for each unique TCR and UMI combination.

TCRdb used MiXCR to reprocess the 5' RACE reads, holding one entry per CDR3 protein. The table lists some 40,000 distinct CDR3 sequences, around 3.3% of them singletons, with roughly 40% in the top ten. This clonotype has at least ten counts. The time point: sample taken at primary tumor resection. Patients with untreated early-stage non-small cell lung cancer, numbering 72, were the donors. Unsorted whole RNA from tumor, nontumor lung or frozen PBMC underwent sequencing. V gave up 6 bases and J gave up 3 bases, with 15 bases separating them. Germline CDR1 is KGHSH and CDR2 is LQKENI. This CDR3 spans 14 amino acids.

The TCR comes from a male donor with early-stage non-small cell lung cancer. This material consisted of normal lung tissue next to the tumor, taken at surgery. The J gene is TRBJ2-7, the V gene TRBV18; D call uncertain. In DNA form, the CDR3 reads TGTGCCAGCTCCCAAAGCCGCGCTAACTACGAGCAGTACTTC. This codes for CASSQSRANYEQYF.